The present TCR beta chain was sequenced within a study of blood T cell repertoires in COVID-19. Profiling relied on immunoSEQ multiplex PCR, and the TCRdb table lists in-frame clones only, not all of them. The data hold over 350,000 clones, with roughly 89% observed a single time. V gave up 2 bases and J gave up 0 bases, with 10 bases separating them. Per the germline V gene, CDR1 is GTSNPN and CDR2 is SVGIG (reference sequence). This CDR3 comprises 14 residues. Sequenced: peripheral blood. The V gene is TRBV30, the J gene TRBJ1-2, with no clear D. The clonotype comes from a woman aged 25-40 years with acute or convalescent COVID-19. The CDR3 is CAWSIPGPNYGYTF. CDR3 in DNA: TGTGCCTGGAGTATTCCGGGTCCTAACTATGGCTACACCTTC.